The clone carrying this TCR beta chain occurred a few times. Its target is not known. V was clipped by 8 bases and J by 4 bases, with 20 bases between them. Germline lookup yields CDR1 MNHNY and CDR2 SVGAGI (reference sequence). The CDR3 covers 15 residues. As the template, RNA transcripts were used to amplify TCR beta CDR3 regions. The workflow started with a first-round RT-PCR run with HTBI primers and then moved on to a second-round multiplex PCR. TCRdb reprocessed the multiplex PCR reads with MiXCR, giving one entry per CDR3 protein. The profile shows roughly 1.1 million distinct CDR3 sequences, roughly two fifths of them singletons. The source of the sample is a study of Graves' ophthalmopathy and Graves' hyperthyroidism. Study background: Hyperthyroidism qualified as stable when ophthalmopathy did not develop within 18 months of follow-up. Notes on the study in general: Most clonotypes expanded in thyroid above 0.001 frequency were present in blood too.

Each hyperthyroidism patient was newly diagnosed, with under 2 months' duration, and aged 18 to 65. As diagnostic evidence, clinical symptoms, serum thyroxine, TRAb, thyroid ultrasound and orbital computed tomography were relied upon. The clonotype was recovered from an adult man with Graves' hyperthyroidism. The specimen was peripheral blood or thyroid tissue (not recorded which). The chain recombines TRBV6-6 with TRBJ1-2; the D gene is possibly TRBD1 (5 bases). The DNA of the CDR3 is TGTGCCAGCTATTACGTTGGGACTCCAATCTATGGCTACACCTTC. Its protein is CASYYVGTPIYGYTF.